Listed below are T cell receptor beta chains from one sample, sequenced in a study of CD8+ T cells in alopecia areata. Profiling relied on immunoSEQ multiplex PCR, and the TCRdb table lists in-frame clones only, not all of them. This table has about 130,000 clones, 49% appearing once. The source material was CD8+ T cells sorted from blood, sampled at week 0. These receptors came from a human donor with alopecia areata. Each CDR3 is given with its conserved first and last residue. D genes are given only for firm matches. Rows give clone size only sometimes, using once, few, many, or a class for an expanded clone.

clone size	D gene	V gene	J gene	CDR3 protein	CDR3 DNA
few	TRBD2	TRBV7-2	TRBJ2-1	CASSLQRGAYNEQFF	TGTGCCAGCAGCCTCCAGCGGGGGGCCTACAATGAGCAGTTCTTC
few	-	TRBV12-5	TRBJ1-5	CASGLTDNQPQHF	TGTGCTAGTGGTTTAACAGACAATCAGCCCCAGCATTTT
-	-	TRBV30	TRBJ2-5	CAWSLTVQETQYF	TGTGCCTGGAGTTTAACGGTCCAAGAGACCCAGTACTTC
-	-	TRBV6-5	TRBJ1-5	CASSYGASNQPQHF	TGTGCCAGCAGTTATGGGGCTAGCAATCAGCCCCAGCATTTT
few	-	TRBV7-9	TRBJ2-5	CASSLGRGREETQYF	TGTGCCAGCAGCTTAGGGCGGGGACGGGAAGAGACCCAGTACTTC
-	TRBD1	TRBV7-8	TRBJ2-1	CASSLGRDRYNEQFF	TGTGCCAGCAGCTTAGGCCGGGACAGGTACAATGAGCAGTTCTTC
few	-	TRBV14	TRBJ2-5	CASSPRGSQETQYF	TGTGCCAGCAGCCCTCGGGGGTCCCAAGAGACCCAGTACTTC
-	TRBD2	TRBV5-1	TRBJ2-3	CASSLDPARGEADTQYF	TGCGCCAGCAGCTTGGACCCCGCTCGGGGGGAGGCAGATACGCAGTATTTT
-	TRBD1	TRBV2	TRBJ2-7	CASSPSRTGTYEQYF	TGTGCCAGCAGCCCATCGAGGACAGGAACCTACGAGCAGTACTTC
-	TRBD1	TRBV29-1	TRBJ2-1	CSARQGAYNEQFF	TGCAGCGCCCGACAGGGGGCTTACAATGAGCAGTTCTTC
few	-	TRBV7-9	TRBJ1-1	CASSGEMAEAFF	TGTGCCAGCAGCGGGGAAATGGCTGAAGCTTTCTTT
few	-	TRBV5-1	TRBJ1-1	CASSSPDWANTEAFF	TGCGCCAGCAGCTCGCCGGACTGGGCGAACACTGAAGCTTTCTTT
few	TRBD2	TRBV6-4	TRBJ2-6	CASSERGGSGANVLTF	TGTGCCAGCAGTGAGCGGGGGGGCTCTGGGGCCAACGTCCTGACTTTC
-	TRBD1	TRBV25-1	TRBJ1-5	CASRAGGLNQPQHF	TGTGCCAGCAGGGCAGGGGGTTTAAATCAGCCCCAGCATTTT
-	-	TRBV9	TRBJ2-1	CASSGGLGEQFF	TGTGCCAGCAGCGGGGGATTGGGTGAGCAGTTCTTC
-	-	TRBV7-9	TRBJ2-4	CASSQKSVNIQYF	TGTGCCAGCAGTCAAAAGTCGGTTAACATTCAGTACTTC
-	-	TRBV29-1	TRBJ1-2	CSAIGGISYGYTF	TGCAGCGCGATAGGGGGAATATCCTATGGCTACACCTTC
-	-	TRBV2	TRBJ2-3	CASSDLKGRPGTDTQYF	TGTGCCAGCAGTGATCTGAAGGGGCGTCCAGGCACAGATACGCAGTATTTT
-	TRBD1	TRBV7-9	TRBJ1-2	CASSSPMTGRNYGYTF	TGTGCCAGCAGCTCCCCTATGACAGGGCGGAACTATGGCTACACCTTC
-	-	TRBV6-5	TRBJ1-5	CASSSPDRTLNQPQHF	TGTGCCAGCAGTTCCCCCGACAGAACCCTCAATCAGCCCCAGCATTTT
-	TRBD1	TRBV11-2	TRBJ2-7	CASSWGPPGQSYEQYF	TGTGCCAGCAGCTGGGGGCCCCCGGGACAGTCCTACGAGCAGTACTTC
-	-	TRBV4-1	TRBJ2-7	CASSQEGPGWEQYF	TGCGCCAGCAGCCAAGAAGGCCCGGGCTGGGAGCAGTACTTC
few	-	TRBV6-4	TRBJ2-1	CASSDSANEQFF	TGTGCCAGCAGTGACTCGGCAAATGAGCAGTTCTTC
few	-	TRBV14	TRBJ1-5	CASSHQNQPQHF	TGTGCCAGCAGCCATCAAAATCAGCCCCAGCATTTT
-	-	TRBV30	TRBJ2-3	CAWTMGTDTQYF	TGTGCCTGGACGATGGGCACAGATACGCAGTATTTT
-	-	TRBV5-6	TRBJ1-1	CASSLAGDTEAFF	TGTGCCAGCAGCTTGGCGGGGGACACTGAAGCTTTCTTT
-	-	TRBV2	TRBJ1-1	CATLIANGGAFF	TGTGCCACCCTGATCGCAAACGGCGGAGCTTTCTTT
-	TRBD1	TRBV27	TRBJ2-6	CASRVIGTGDSGANVLTF	TGTGCCAGCCGGGTTATAGGGACAGGTGACTCTGGGGCCAACGTCCTGACTTTC
-	-	TRBV21-1	TRBJ2-7	CASQHARSYEQYF	TGTGCCAGCCAACACGCCCGGAGCTACGAGCAGTACTTC
few	-	TRBV15	TRBJ1-4	CATSREPTDNEKLFF	TGTGCCACCAGCAGAGAACCGACGGATAATGAAAAACTGTTTTTT
few	TRBD1	TRBV7-9	TRBJ2-7	CASTETGVGEQYF	TGTGCCAGCACTGAGACAGGGGTCGGTGAGCAGTACTTC
-	TRBD1	TRBV9	TRBJ1-5	CASSEGQGANQPQHF	TGTGCCAGCAGCGAAGGACAGGGGGCGAATCAGCCCCAGCATTTT
-	-	TRBV7-9	TRBJ2-7	CASSALRPSYEQYF	TGTGCCAGCAGCGCACTACGACCGTCCTACGAGCAGTACTTC
few	-	TRBV13	TRBJ1-4	CASSLDREREKLFF	TGTGCCAGCAGCTTAGATAGGGAGAGGGAAAAACTGTTTTTT
-	-	TRBV9	TRBJ2-2	CASTLGLQNTGELFF	TGTGCCAGCACCCTTGGGCTCCAGAACACCGGGGAGCTGTTTTTT
few	-	TRBV29-1	TRBJ2-2	CSVPGGATGELFF	TGCAGCGTTCCGGGGGGCGCCACCGGGGAGCTGTTTTTT
-	TRBD1	TRBV30	TRBJ1-1	CAWSATGEYEAFF	TGTGCCTGGAGTGCGACAGGGGAGTATGAAGCTTTCTTT
few	-	TRBV28	TRBJ1-5	CATRGGEAQHF	TGTGCCACCCGTGGCGGAGAAGCCCAGCATTTT
-	TRBD2	TRBV27	TRBJ2-3	CASSKAGGPDTQYF	TGTGCCAGCAGCAAAGCGGGGGGGCCCGATACGCAGTATTTT
-	-	TRBV29-1	TRBJ2-6	CSVRASVPTSGANVLTF	TGCAGCGTTCGGGCTTCCGTCCCCACCTCTGGGGCCAACGTCCTGACTTTC
few	TRBD2	TRBV27	TRBJ2-3	CASEGSGEKDTQYF	TGTGCCAGCGAGGGTAGCGGGGAAAAAGATACGCAGTATTTT
-	-	TRBV25-1	TRBJ2-7	CASSEVGGGEQYF	TGTGCCAGCAGTGAAGTAGGAGGGGGCGAGCAGTACTTC
-	TRBD2	TRBV5-1	TRBJ2-7	CASSLGLAGRQYEQYF	TGCGCCAGCAGCTTGGGACTAGCGGGGAGGCAGTACGAGCAGTACTTC
few	TRBD1	TRBV6-5	TRBJ2-5	CASSYGTAQETQYF	TGTGCCAGCAGTTACGGGACAGCTCAAGAGACCCAGTACTTC
many	-	TRBV4-1	TRBJ2-5	CASSRRVVLDGKETQYF	TGCGCCAGCAGCCGCAGGGTTGTTTTAGATGGTAAAGAGACCCAGTACTTC
few	-	TRBV27	TRBJ1-5	CASSRASSNQPQHF	TGTGCCAGCTCACGCGCCTCTAGCAATCAGCCCCAGCATTTT
many	-	TRBV27	TRBJ2-1	CASSLSLSNEQFF	TGTGCCAGCAGTTTATCGTTAAGCAATGAGCAGTTCTTC
-	-	TRBV11-2	TRBJ2-2	CASSLENTGELFF	TGTGCCAGCAGCTTAGAAAACACCGGGGAGCTGTTTTTT
-	-	TRBV5-4	TRBJ2-1	CASNPVGERAYNEQFF	TGTGCCAGCAACCCCGTCGGGGAGAGAGCCTACAATGAGCAGTTCTTC
-	TRBD2	TRBV29-1	TRBJ2-5	CSAGGETQYF	TGCTCGGCCGGGGGGGAGACCCAGTACTTC
-	TRBD2	TRBV4-1	TRBJ2-1	CASSQVGLADYNEQFF	TGCGCCAGCAGCCAGGTGGGACTAGCGGACTACAATGAGCAGTTCTTC
-	TRBD1	TRBV6-5	TRBJ1-5	CASRTGGENQPQHF	TGTGCCAGCCGGACAGGAGGTGAGAATCAGCCCCAGCATTTT